Sequencing of this TCR beta chain was carried out in a study of OX40 agonist ivuxolimab in advanced cancers. Study-level background: The patients got ivuxolimab, which is an agonistic anti-OX40 (CD134) antibody. A mean age of around 66 years, range about 20 to 79, was recorded, and 70% to 85% were male. Prior anti-PD-1, anti-PD-L1 or anti-CTLA-4 therapy was allowed; over 30% had some.

The V gene lost 2 bases and the J gene lost 4 bases, with 17 bases spanning the gap. CDR3 length: 16 residues. The V gene's germline CDR1 is MNHNS and CDR2 SASEGT. Sequenced by immunoSEQ multiplex PCR; TCRdb stores in-frame clones only, minus some. The sample holds approximately 28,000 clones, about four fifths seen once. Study-wide findings and caveats: At doses 0.1 to 3.0 mg/kg, CD4+ and CD8+ clones expanded.

As concerns this clone: What it binds is unknown.

This receptor was identified in an adult with an advanced solid tumor such as melanoma, head and neck, liver or kidney cancer. Sequencing used CD4+ or CD8+ T cells sorted from blood, obtained in a trial of the OX40 agonist ivuxolimab. The chain has TRBV6-1 and TRBJ1-2, with D uncertain. The CDR3 DNA reads TGTGCCAGCAGTGAAAGCGGAGGGCCCGGTTTCTATGGCTACACCTTC. Protein product: CASSESGGPGFYGYTF.